The 3 T cell receptor beta chains reported below all come from one sample, sequenced in a study of Ad26.COV2.S vaccination and SARS-CoV-2 variants. Some clones are missing from TCRdb's copy, which holds only in-frame ones; the method was immunoSEQ multiplex PCR. The sample holds approximately 450,000 clones; approximately 90% are singletons and the top ten take 9% to 15%. Treatment defined: around 19 received Ad26.COV2.S at low or high dose, single or two shots; 5 received placebo; per-sample allocation not given. Sample collection was performed on day 63 after the first vaccine or placebo injection. This material consisted of peripheral blood, taken in a trial of Ad26.COV2.S vaccine versus placebo. These receptors all stem from a person between 18 and 60 years old who received the Ad26.COV2.S COVID-19 vaccine or a placebo.

This clone was seen once. This chain connects TRBV6-5 to TRBJ1-4, with D perhaps matching TRBD1 (6 bases). Trimming took 5 bases from V and 5 from J, leaving 15 bases between them. The germline V gene encodes CDR1 MNHEY and CDR2 SVGAGI. CDR3 length: 15 amino acids. The CDR3 DNA is TGTGCCAGCAGTCCCCCGTACAGGGAGAATGAAAAACTGTTTTTT. Translated: CASSPPYRENEKLFF.

In nucleotides, the CDR3 is TGTGCCAGCAGTTACTCGGGGGGGCTTACTGAAGCTTTCTTT. Protein sequence: CASSYSGGLTEAFF. The chain employs TRBV6-5 and TRBJ1-1; possible D gene TRBD1, 6 bases. The CDR3 has 14 residues. Between the trimmed V and J ends, which lost 0 bases and 5 bases, there was a span of 10 bases. CDR1 and CDR2 (germline): MNHEY, SVGAGI.

This rearrangement joins TRBV18 to TRBJ1-1; no clear D. Germline-derived CDR1 and CDR2 are KGHSH and LQKENI. CDR3 length equals 14 residues. V shed 3 bases and J shed 2 bases, with 10 bases lying between them. CDR3 amino acids: CASSPTGKNTEAFF. CDR3 DNA: TGTGCCAGCTCACCTACCGGGAAAAACACTGAAGCTTTCTTT.